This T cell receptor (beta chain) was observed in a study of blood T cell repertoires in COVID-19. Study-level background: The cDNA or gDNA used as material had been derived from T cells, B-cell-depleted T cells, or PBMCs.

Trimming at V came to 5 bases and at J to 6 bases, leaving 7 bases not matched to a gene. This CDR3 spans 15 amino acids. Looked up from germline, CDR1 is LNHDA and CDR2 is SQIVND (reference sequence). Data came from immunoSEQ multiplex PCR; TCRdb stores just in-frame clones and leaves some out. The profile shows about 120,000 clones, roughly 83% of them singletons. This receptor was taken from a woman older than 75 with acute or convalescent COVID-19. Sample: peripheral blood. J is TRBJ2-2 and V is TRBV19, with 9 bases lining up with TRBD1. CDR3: CASSVTGTGSGELFF. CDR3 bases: TGTGCCAGTAGTGTAACCGGGACAGGGTCCGGGGAGCTGTTTTTT.